These 25 T cell receptor beta chains were all obtained from the same sample, sequenced in a study of T cell responses to AZD1222 COVID-19 vaccine. Repertoires were generated with immunoSEQ multiplex PCR, while TCRdb's copy carries only in-frame clones and drops some. Seen here are 45,000 to 65,000 clones, over 70% observed once, and the top ten hold under 15%. Sequencing used peripheral blood, obtained on day 0 of AZD1222 vaccination. These receptors all stem from an adult in good health.

This clone was seen once. This chain connects TRBV5-5 to TRBJ1-1, with D possibly TRBD1 on 5 matching bases. Germline CDR1 SGHKS, CDR2 YYEKEE (reference sequence). CDR3 size: 15 residues. Trimming removed 4 bases at V and 1 base at J, with 14 bases between. DNA for the CDR3: TGTGCCAGCAGCCCAGGGCGGGCAGCGAACACTGAAGCTTTCTTT. Translated, it gives CASSPGRAANTEAFF.

The gene calls are TRBV6-1 and TRBJ1-5; weak D call: TRBD1 (6 bases). Trimming took off 1 base at V and 1 base at J, with 11 bases between the two ends. The CDR3 extends over 16 amino acids. The germline gives CDR1 MNHNS, CDR2 SASEGT. The CDR3 DNA sequence: TGTGCCAGCAGTGAAGTCAGGGGTCGGAGCAATCAGCCCCAGCATTTT. Amino acid sequence: CASSEVRGRSNQPQHF.

The chain employs TRBV7-8 and TRBJ1-6; no clear D. Germline loops: CDR1 SGHVS, CDR2 FQNEAQ. V was trimmed by 7 bases and J by 6 bases, leaving 10 bases between them. The CDR3 is 13 amino acids. CDR3 nucleotide sequence: TGTGCCAGCACTATGGAGGGTAATTCACCCCTCCACTTT. Residues: CASTMEGNSPLHF.

This clone was seen just once. The chain combines TRBV10-3 with TRBJ1-2, with D unclear. Germline V gene lookup returns CDR1 ENHRY and CDR2 SYGVKD. V was pared by 5 bases and J by 6 bases, with 13 bases between. CDR3 length: 13 residues. CDR3: CAISPRLEDGYTF. The CDR3 coding sequence is TGTGCCATCAGTCCCAGGCTAGAAGATGGCTACACCTTC.

The CDR3 is CASSLRQTGVEAFF. The DNA for the CDR3 is TGTGCCAGCAGTTTACGCCAGACAGGTGTCGAAGCTTTCTTT. This sequence joins TRBV27 and TRBJ1-1; D possibly corresponds to TRBD1 (6 bases). Deletions cut 2 bases from V and 8 bases from J, with 15 bases between. Germline V CDR1 and CDR2: MNHEY, SMNVEV (reference sequence). There are 14 residues in the CDR3.

The chain combines TRBV7-8 with TRBJ2-7; D is unclear. CDR3 length equals 15 residues. Germline CDR1 SGHVS, CDR2 FQNEAQ. V lost 0 bases and J lost 0, with 9 bases in between. This CDR3 reads CASSLAEWSSYEQYF. The CDR3 DNA reads as TGTGCCAGCAGCTTAGCAGAATGGAGCTCCTACGAGCAGTACTTC.

The V call is TRBV20-1, the J call TRBJ1-4, with D unresolved. The V gene's germline CDR1 is DFQATT and CDR2 SNEGSKA (reference sequence). The CDR3 covers 13 residues. V was trimmed by 3 bases and J by 7 bases, leaving 12 bases between them. CDR3 region: CSASVSGREKLFF. DNA for the CDR3: TGCAGTGCTAGTGTGTCGGGTCGTGAAAAACTGTTTTTT.

This rearrangement joins TRBV19 to TRBJ2-2; the match to TRBD2 covers 12 bases. Trimming took 3 bases from V and 6 from J; bases not matched to a gene: 5. This CDR3 comprises 16 residues. Germline lookup yields CDR1 LNHDA and CDR2 SQIVND (reference sequence). The CDR3 sequence: CASSMTSGSGAGELFF. The CDR3, as DNA: TGTGCCAGTAGTATGACTAGCGGGAGTGGGGCCGGGGAGCTGTTTTTT.

The chain couples TRBV14 to TRBJ2-7; the match to TRBD1 covers 8 bases. Looked up from germline, CDR1 is SGHDN and CDR2 is FVKESK. Germline trimming cut 2 bases from V and 2 bases from J; bases unmatched to any gene: 5. The CDR3 has 15 amino acids. The CDR3 is CASSQLRTGTYEQYF. In nucleotides, the CDR3 is TGTGCCAGCAGCCAACTCCGGACAGGGACCTACGAGCAGTACTTC.

The chain couples TRBV6-2 or TRBV6-3 to TRBJ1-5, with 9 bases lining up with TRBD1. The germline gives CDR1 MNHEY, CDR2 SVGEGT. Trimming removed 2 bases from V and 6 bases from J; junction bases left unmatched: 5. This CDR3 has 15 amino acids. Here the CDR3 reads CASSYRQGVSQPQHF. CDR3 nucleotide sequence: TGTGCCAGCAGTTACCGACAGGGGGTAAGTCAGCCCCAGCATTTT.

The J gene is TRBJ2-7, the V gene TRBV19, with 7 nucleotides matching TRBD2. The CDR3 covers 15 residues. Germline CDR1 is LNHDA and CDR2 is SQIVND (reference sequence). The V segment lost 5 bases and the J segment 4 bases; nucleotides outside the gene matches: 11. The CDR3 here is CASSLPTGRPYEQYF. In DNA form, the CDR3 reads TGTGCCAGTAGTCTCCCGACCGGGAGGCCATACGAGCAGTACTTC.

The rearrangement uses TRBV5-1 and TRBJ2-1; TRBD2 aligns across 10 bases. Germline V gene sequence: CDR1 SGHRS, CDR2 YFSETQ. The V gene end was trimmed by 2 bases and the J gene end by 6 bases; junction bases not matched to a gene: 5. The CDR3 is 15 amino acids. The DNA for the CDR3 is TGCGCCAGCAGCTTAGCACTAGCGGGAAGCAATGAGCAGTTCTTC. This sequence encodes CASSLALAGSNEQFF.

J is TRBJ2-1 and V is TRBV11-3; D is ambiguous. The CDR3 consists of 11 residues. Germline CDR1 and CDR2: SGHNT and YENEEA. V shed 5 bases and J shed 5 bases, with 4 bases lying between them. CDR3 sequence: CASSPDNEQFF. CDR3 sequence (DNA): TGTGCCAGCAGCCCAGACAATGAGCAGTTCTTC.

The rearrangement uses TRBV4-2 and TRBJ1-3; perhaps TRBD1 as D (6 bases). The germline V gene has CDR1 LGHNA and CDR2 YNFKEQ. CDR3 length: 17 residues. Trimming stripped 2 bases from V and 0 bases from J, with 14 bases between. The CDR3 coding sequence is TGTGCCAGCAGCCAAAATGGCAACAGGGACTCTGGAAACACCATATATTTT. It codes for CASSQNGNRDSGNTIYF.

The CDR3 here is CASSVGLAHPNYNEQFF. In nucleotides, the CDR3 is TGTGCCAGCAGCGTCGGACTAGCGCATCCTAATTACAATGAGCAGTTCTTC. The chain couples TRBV4-2 to TRBJ2-1; TRBD2 aligns across 9 bases. From germline, CDR1 is LGHNA and CDR2 YNFKEQ. There are 17 residues in the CDR3. J was trimmed by 4 bases and V by 5 bases; bases with no gene match: 12.

This chain uses TRBV3-1 (or the pseudogene TRBV3-2) with TRBJ2-3; D is uncertain. The germline V and J ends were trimmed by 0 bases and 3 bases, with 1 base remaining between them. This CDR3 is 12 amino acids long. The germline gives CDR1 LGHDT, CDR2 YNNKEL (reference sequence). DNA for the CDR3: TGTGCCAGCAGCCAAGAAACAGATACGCAGTATTTT. This translates into CASSQETDTQYF.

The chain uses TRBV5-1 and TRBJ2-1; TRBD1 matches 11 bases. Germline V CDR1 and CDR2: SGHRS, YFSETQ. CDR3 length: 14 residues. With V trimmed by 5 bases and J by 6 bases, 4 bases remained unmatched. The CDR3 sequence: CASRYGTGGNEQFF. The CDR3 nucleotides are TGCGCCAGCAGGTATGGGACAGGGGGCAATGAGCAGTTCTTC.

The chain has TRBV19 and TRBJ2-1; maybe TRBD2 (6 bases). This CDR3 spans 19 amino acids. With 5 bases removed from V and 7 bases from J, the gap between germline ends came to 30 bases. Germline loops: CDR1 LNHDA, CDR2 SQIVND (reference sequence). Written as DNA, the CDR3 is TGTGCCAGTAGTCCTGGTAGCGGAGGCAATTCAGGAGCGTTAAATGAGCAGTTCTTC. Translation gives CASSPGSGGNSGALNEQFF.

The chain links TRBV19 to TRBJ1-2; D unresolved. CDR1 is LNHDA and CDR2 is SQIVND in the germline V gene (reference sequence). With 3 bases removed from V and 5 bases from J, the gap between germline ends came to 16 bases. The CDR3 consists of 15 residues. The CDR3 sequence: CASSIRLRQTYGYTF. CDR3 bases: TGTGCCAGTAGTATTCGGCTCAGGCAGACTTATGGCTACACCTTC.

The gene calls are TRBV6-5 and TRBJ1-1; no firm D call. The CDR3 length is 13 residues. The germline CDR1 and CDR2 sequences are MNHEY and SVGAGI. The germline V and J ends were trimmed by 7 bases and 2 bases, with 11 bases remaining between them. CDR3 sequence: CASIPAQNTEAFF. DNA of the CDR3: TGTGCCAGCATCCCCGCGCAAAACACTGAAGCTTTCTTT.

The CDR3 nucleotides read TGCGCCAGCAGCTCGATACCGGGCCAAGCCTACAATGAGCAGTTCTTC. Its protein product is CASSSIPGQAYNEQFF. V is TRBV5-1 and J is TRBJ2-1; D is unresolved. In germline, CDR1 is SGHRS, CDR2 YFSETQ. The CDR3 length is 16 residues. Trimming stripped 3 bases from V and 2 bases from J, with 15 bases between.

The rearrangement joins TRBV13 to TRBJ2-3, with TRBD2 matching 8 bases. The CDR3 runs 16 residues. V trimming: 4 bases; J trimming: 5 bases; junction bases outside the gene matches: 11. Germline V CDR1 and CDR2: PRHDT, FYEKMQ (reference sequence). The CDR3: CASSSLTGTRGDTQYF. The DNA for the CDR3 is TGTGCCAGCAGCTCGTTAACCGGGACTAGGGGAGATACGCAGTATTTT.

This chain links TRBV6-5 with TRBJ2-3, with 7 bases aligning to TRBD1. The junction had 5 bases not matched to a gene; V was cut back by 8 bases and J by 6 bases. CDR1 and CDR2 from the germline V gene are MNHEY and SVGAGI. The CDR3 runs to 12 residues. CDR3 amino acids: CASAPTGDTQYF. In DNA form, the CDR3 reads TGTGCCAGCGCCCCGACAGGGGATACGCAGTATTTT.

The chain has TRBV11-2 and TRBJ2-1; no clear D gene. V was shortened by 1 base and J by 9 bases, with 10 bases between the two germline ends. This CDR3 has 13 residues. Germline CDR1 is SGHAT and CDR2 is FQNNGV. CDR3 region: CASSLGRRGEQFF. The CDR3 DNA reads TGTGCCAGCAGCTTAGGTCGCCGCGGTGAGCAGTTCTTC.

This clone was seen just once. J is TRBJ2-7 and V is TRBV19; perhaps TRBD2 as D (5 bases). V was clipped by 5 bases and J by 2 bases, with 19 bases between them. The CDR3 totals 16 residues. Germline assignment: CDR1 LNHDA and CDR2 SQIVND (reference sequence). DNA for the CDR3: TGTGCCAGTAGTGGAGGACCGGGATCGAAACCCTACGAGCAGTACTTC. Protein product: CASSGGPGSKPYEQYF.